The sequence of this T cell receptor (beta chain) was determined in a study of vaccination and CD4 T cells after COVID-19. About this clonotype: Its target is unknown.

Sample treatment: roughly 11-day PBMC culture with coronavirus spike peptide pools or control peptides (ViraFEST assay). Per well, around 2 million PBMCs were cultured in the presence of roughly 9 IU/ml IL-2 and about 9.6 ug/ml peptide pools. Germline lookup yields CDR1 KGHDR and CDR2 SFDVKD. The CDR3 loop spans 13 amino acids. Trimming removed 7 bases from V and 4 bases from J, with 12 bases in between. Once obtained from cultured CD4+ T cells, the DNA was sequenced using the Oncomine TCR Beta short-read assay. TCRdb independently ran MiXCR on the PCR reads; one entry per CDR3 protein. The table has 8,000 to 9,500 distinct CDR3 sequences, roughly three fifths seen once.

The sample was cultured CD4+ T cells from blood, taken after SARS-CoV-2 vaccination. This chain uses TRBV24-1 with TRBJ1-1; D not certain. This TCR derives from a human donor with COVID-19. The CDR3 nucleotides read TGTGCCACCAGCAAAATAGGAGGCACTGAAGCTTTCTTT. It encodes CATSKIGGTEAFF.